The 29 T cell receptor beta chains reported below all come from one sample, sequenced in a study of blood T cell repertoires in COVID-19. Sequencing was performed with immunoSEQ multiplex PCR; in TCRdb, only in-frame clones are kept and a portion is missing. The sample records around 330,000 clones, approximately 90% being singletons. The sequenced sample was PBMCs or T cells enriched from blood (not recorded which). The receptors here all came from a woman in her thirties or forties who had recovered from COVID-19.

The chain is built from TRBV25-1 and TRBJ2-1, with 9 bases identical to TRBD2. The V gene's germline CDR1 is MGHDK and CDR2 SYGVNS. Losses at the gene ends were 5 bases for V and 9 bases for J; bases not matched to a gene: 5. The CDR3 covers 13 residues. The CDR3 nucleotides read TGTGCCAGCAGTTGGACTAGCGTCGGTGAGCAGTTCTTC. Its protein is CASSWTSVGEQFF.

J is TRBJ1-2 and V is TRBV7-9; D unclear. This CDR3 is 13 amino acids long. The germline V gene encodes CDR1 SEHNR and CDR2 FQNEAQ (reference sequence). The V end was cut by 5 bases, the J end by 2 bases, with 9 bases between. The CDR3 sequence is CASSLQNNYGYTF. CDR3 DNA: TGTGCCAGCAGCCTCCAGAACAACTATGGCTACACCTTC. Looking up the rest from reference TRBV7-9 and TRBJ1-2 gives the full variable domain: DTGVSQNPRHKITKRGQNVTFRCDPISEHNRLYWYRQTLGQGPEFLTYFQNEAQLEKSRLLSDRFSAERPKGSFSTLEIQRTEQGDSAMYLCASSLQNNYGYTFGSGTRLTVV.

V usage is TRBV7-2 and J usage is TRBJ1-1, with 7 bases that match TRBD1. CDR3 size: 13 residues. V shed 1 base, J shed 11 bases, and the junction held 7 bases outside the gene matches. Germline assignment: CDR1 SGHTA and CDR2 FQGNSA. The CDR3 protein is CASSLETGLEAFF. The CDR3 DNA is TGTGCCAGCAGCTTAGAGACAGGGTTGGAGGCTTTCTTT.

V and J are TRBV29-1 and TRBJ2-7; a possible D gene is TRBD2 (6 bases). This CDR3 is built from 13 residues. CDR1 is SQVTM, CDR2 ANQGSEA, per germline. The ends were cut back, 4 bases at V and 0 bases at J, with 10 bases in the middle. The CDR3 DNA reads as TGCAGCGTTGCCGGGGGACCCTCCTACGAGCAGTACTTC. Protein sequence: CSVAGGPSYEQYF.

The rearrangement links TRBV9 to TRBJ1-2; D is unresolved. Trimming left V 4 bases short and J 1 base short, with 11 bases between. Germline CDR1 reads SGDLS; CDR2 reads YYNGEE. CDR3 size: 14 residues. The CDR3 loop reads CASSPRRVNYGYTF. The CDR3 nucleotides read TGTGCCAGCAGCCCCAGACGGGTTAACTATGGCTACACCTTC.

The V call is TRBV28, the J call TRBJ2-1, with 9 bases matching TRBD2. CDR3 length equals 19 residues. CDR1 is MDHEN and CDR2 is SYDVKM in the germline V gene. V trimming: 2 bases; J trimming: 0 bases; junction bases outside the gene matches: 11. In DNA, the CDR3 is TGTGCCAGCAGTTTAGTGGGGACTAGCTCATATAGCTCCTACAATGAGCAGTTCTTC. Its translation: CASSLVGTSSYSSYNEQFF.

This chain links TRBV5-4 with TRBJ1-5; D gene unclear. V was shortened by 5 bases and J by 6 bases, with 9 bases between the two germline ends. The CDR3 covers 12 residues. In germline, CDR1 is SGHNT, CDR2 YYREEE (reference sequence). The CDR3: CASSYRGQPQHF. In DNA form, the CDR3 reads TGTGCCAGCAGTTACCGGGGTCAGCCCCAGCATTTT.

The chain couples TRBV25-1 to TRBJ1-2; D might be TRBD1 (5 bases). The CDR3 extends over 11 amino acids. From germline, CDR1 is MGHDK and CDR2 SYGVNS. V lost 5 bases to trimming and J lost 10 bases, with 11 bases between them. The CDR3 reads CASSSWGDYTF. The DNA of the CDR3 is TGTGCCAGCAGTTCATGGGGGGACTACACCTTC.

The CDR3 nucleotides are TGTGCCAGAGGAGGGCAGACCATGAACACTGAAGCTTTCTTT. Its protein is CARGGQTMNTEAFF. The J gene is TRBJ1-1, the V gene TRBV2; D unclear. Trimming left V 9 bases short and J 0 bases short, with 14 bases between. This CDR3 region has 14 residues. CDR1 is SNHLY, CDR2 FYNNEI, per germline.

DNA of the CDR3: TGTGCCAGCAGCGTGAGACTAGCGGGAAAAACCGGGGAGCTGTTTTTT. Protein sequence: CASSVRLAGKTGELFF. The chain couples TRBV5-4 to TRBJ2-2, with 11 nucleotides matching TRBD2. CDR1 is SGHNT and CDR2 is YYREEE in the germline V gene (reference sequence). This CDR3 is built from 16 residues. V shed 4 bases and J 5 bases; nucleotides not matched to a gene: 7.

This rearrangement joins TRBV24-1 to TRBJ2-3; TRBD2 aligns across 7 bases. The V segment lost 9 bases and the J segment 6 bases; nucleotides outside the gene matches: 11. CDR1 is KGHDR and CDR2 is SFDVKD in the germline V gene. The CDR3 length is 14 residues. The DNA for the CDR3 is TGTGCCACCGCCGCAGCAAGCGGGAAGGATACGCAGTATTTT. Translation: CATAAASGKDTQYF.

This clone was counted between two and nine times. V usage is TRBV6-2 or TRBV6-3 and J usage is TRBJ2-3; 10 bases are shared with TRBD1. The CDR3 has 16 amino acids. CDR1 is MNHEY, CDR2 SVGEGT, per germline. V trimming: 2 bases; J trimming: 4 bases; junction bases outside the gene matches: 6. The CDR3 DNA follows: TGTGCCAGCAGTTACGCAGGGACAGGGGTCTCAGATACGCAGTATTTT. It translates to CASSYAGTGVSDTQYF.

This clone was counted once. The gene calls are TRBV6-2 or TRBV6-3 and TRBJ1-1; D perhaps matches TRBD1 (6 bases). Trimming removed 6 bases at V and 6 bases at J, with 14 bases between. CDR1 and CDR2 (germline): MNHEY, SVGEGT. This CDR3 is 13 amino acids long. The CDR3 nucleotides are TGTGCCAGCAGCGAGGCGGGGGCGGCTGAAGCTTTCTTT. This codes for CASSEAGAAEAFF.

The chain links TRBV6-6 to TRBJ2-1, with TRBD2 identical over 7 bases. Germline-derived CDR1 and CDR2 are MNHNY and SVGAGI (reference sequence). The V segment lost 6 bases and the J segment 3 bases; nucleotides outside the gene matches: 5. The CDR3 spans 14 residues. For the CDR3, the DNA is TGTGCCAGCAGGGGCGCGGGGGACTACAATGAGCAGTTCTTC. It codes for CASRGAGDYNEQFF.

The chain recombines TRBV28 with TRBJ1-1, with D perhaps TRBD1 (6 bases). V lost 3 bases, J lost 1 base, and 12 bases lay in between. The length of the CDR3 is 15 residues. Germline loops: CDR1 MDHEN, CDR2 SYDVKM. CDR3 in DNA: TGTGCCAGCAGTTTTAGACAGGTCGCGAACACTGAAGCTTTCTTT. Translated: CASSFRQVANTEAFF.

This clone was recorded only once. The rearrangement links TRBV2 to TRBJ2-7; 9 nucleotides match TRBD1. Germline V gene lookup returns CDR1 SNHLY and CDR2 FYNNEI. After removal of 7 bases from V and 4 bases from J, the junction contained 8 bases not matched to a gene. The CDR3 is 14 residues long. In DNA form, the CDR3 reads TGTGCCAGCAAGGAGACAGGGGGAAGGTACGAGCAGTACTTC. This gives the protein CASKETGGRYEQYF.

This clone was seen only a few times. The chain employs TRBV4-2 and TRBJ1-1; 7 nucleotides agree with TRBD1. Germline trimming cut 4 bases from V and 0 bases from J; bases unmatched to any gene: 2. This CDR3 is built from 14 residues. Germline V gives CDR1 LGHNA, CDR2 YNFKEQ. The CDR3 protein is CASSLGTVNTEAFF. The CDR3 region has the DNA TGTGCCAGCAGCCTCGGGACAGTGAACACTGAAGCTTTCTTT.

This chain joins TRBV15 and TRBJ2-7, with D tentatively TRBD1 (5 bases). Trimming took off 0 bases at V and 6 bases at J, with 12 bases between the two ends. This CDR3 has 14 residues. Germline V lookup: CDR1 LNHNV, CDR2 YYDKDF (reference sequence). The CDR3 loop is CATSRDKSRAEQYF. For the CDR3, the DNA is TGTGCCACCAGCAGAGATAAGTCCAGGGCCGAGCAGTACTTC.

V usage is TRBV3-1 (or the pseudogene TRBV3-2) and J usage is TRBJ1-1, with 9 bases fitting TRBD1. Trimming removed 2 bases from V and 4 bases from J; junction bases left unmatched: 2. The CDR3 covers 14 residues. Looked up from germline, CDR1 is LGHDT and CDR2 is YNNKEL (reference sequence). CDR3 coding DNA: TGTGCCAGCAGCCAAACAGGGGGCTTCACTGAAGCTTTCTTT. It yields the protein CASSQTGGFTEAFF.

The V gene is TRBV15, the J gene TRBJ2-1, with 7 bases matching TRBD2. The germline CDR1 and CDR2 sequences are LNHNV and YYDKDF (reference sequence). The CDR3 spans 13 residues. The V and J ends lost 0 bases and 7 bases, in that order; junction bases with no gene match: 0. The CDR3 protein is CATSRELANEQFF. The DNA for the CDR3 is TGTGCCACCAGCAGAGAACTAGCGAATGAGCAGTTCTTC.

This rearrangement joins TRBV10-3 to TRBJ2-5; D possibly corresponds to TRBD1 (5 bases). The V end was cut by 2 bases, the J end by 3 bases, with 10 bases between. The CDR3 has 14 residues. CDR1 is ENHRY and CDR2 is SYGVKD in the germline V gene. CDR3 coding DNA: TGTGCCATCAGTGAGGGCAGGGAAGAAGAGACCCAGTACTTC. Its translation: CAISEGREEETQYF.

This clone has just a few counts. The J gene is TRBJ1-1, the V gene TRBV6-5; tentative D call: TRBD1 (5 bases). CDR1 and CDR2 from the germline V gene are MNHEY and SVGAGI. The CDR3 totals 14 residues. Trimming removed 5 bases at V and 1 base at J, with 11 bases between. The CDR3 DNA is TGTGCCAGCAGTCCTTTAGGGGAGAACACTGAAGCTTTCTTT. Its protein is CASSPLGENTEAFF.

The chain joins TRBV7-8 to TRBJ1-5; D remains unclear. Germline CDR1 reads SGHVS; CDR2 reads FQNEAQ. The V end was cut by 1 base, the J end by 2 bases, with 6 bases between. The CDR3 is made up of 14 amino acids. In DNA form, the CDR3 reads TGTGCCAGCAGCTTAGGGCAGGGCAATCAGCCCCAGCATTTT. Protein: CASSLGQGNQPQHF.

The rearrangement uses TRBV7-2 and TRBJ2-5, with D maybe TRBD1 (5 bases). The CDR3 consists of 13 residues. Per the germline V gene, CDR1 is SGHTA and CDR2 is FQGNSA. V gave up 4 bases and J gave up 1 base, with 7 bases separating them. The CDR3 protein is CASSSDSQETQYF. CDR3 nucleotide sequence: TGTGCCAGCAGCTCAGACAGCCAAGAGACCCAGTACTTC.

The rearrangement uses TRBV27 and TRBJ1-6; 8 nucleotides match TRBD1. The CDR3 is made up of 16 amino acids. J gave up 4 bases and V 6 bases, and 8 bases lay outside the gene matches. CDR1 MNHEY and CDR2 SMNVEV come from the germline V gene (reference sequence). The chain's CDR3 is CASSFGDRRYNSPLHF. CDR3 bases: TGTGCCAGCAGCTTTGGGGACAGGCGGTATAATTCACCCCTCCACTTT.

This sequence joins TRBV29-1 and TRBJ1-1, with D tentatively TRBD1 (5 bases). Between the trimmed V and J ends, which lost 3 bases and 11 bases, there was a span of 13 bases. CDR1 SQVTM and CDR2 ANQGSEA come from the germline V gene. This CDR3 contains 11 residues. CDR3 residues: CSVEEGRRAFF. The CDR3 DNA is TGCAGCGTTGAGGAGGGGAGGCGTGCTTTCTTT.

The chain uses TRBV18 and TRBJ2-2; tentatively, D is TRBD1 (5 bases). The CDR3 runs to 15 residues. Germline V gene data show CDR1 as KGHSH and CDR2 as LQKENI. The V end lost 3 bases, the J end lost 4 bases, and 12 bases lay between the germline ends. The DNA for the CDR3 is TGTGCCAGCTCACCTCCGATTGGGGCCACCGGGGAGCTGTTTTTT. This codes for CASSPPIGATGELFF.

V is TRBV2 and J is TRBJ2-7, with D possibly being TRBD2 (6 bases). This CDR3 has 14 residues. V lost 4 bases, J lost 2 bases, and 12 bases lay in between. Germline V gives CDR1 SNHLY, CDR2 FYNNEI. The CDR3: CASSGVGGAYEQYF. In DNA form, the CDR3 reads TGTGCCAGCAGTGGGGTAGGCGGGGCCTACGAGCAGTACTTC.

The rearrangement links TRBV24-1 to TRBJ2-7; 8 nucleotides match TRBD2. Per germline, CDR1 KGHDR and CDR2 SFDVKD. The CDR3 totals 13 residues. V was pared by 6 bases and J by 3 bases, with 3 bases of the junction left unmatched. CDR3 sequence: CATSPGGGYEQYF. CDR3 DNA sequence: TGTGCCACCAGTCCGGGGGGGGGCTACGAGCAGTACTTC.